This T cell receptor beta chain comes out of a study of cytomegalovirus exposure and HLA in healthy donors. This clone was recorded a few times. Primers included in the PCR were 60 Vbeta and 13 Jbeta primers. Sequencing used immunoSEQ multiplex PCR; TCRdb keeps in-frame clones, though not all of them. The profile covers approximately 120,000 clones, with around 86% appearing a single time and more than 2% taken by the ten largest. Germline CDR1 MNHEY, CDR2 SMNVEV (reference sequence). Trimming stripped 1 base from V and 4 bases from J, with 13 bases between. The CDR3 is 15 residues long. The specimen was PBMCs. The chain links TRBV27 to TRBJ1-1; a possible D gene is TRBD1 (5 bases). The TCR originated in a woman in her thirties in good health and CMV-seronegative. The CDR3 is CASSLLQGPITEAFF. DNA for the CDR3: TGTGCCAGCAGTTTATTGCAGGGTCCTATCACTGAAGCTTTCTTT.